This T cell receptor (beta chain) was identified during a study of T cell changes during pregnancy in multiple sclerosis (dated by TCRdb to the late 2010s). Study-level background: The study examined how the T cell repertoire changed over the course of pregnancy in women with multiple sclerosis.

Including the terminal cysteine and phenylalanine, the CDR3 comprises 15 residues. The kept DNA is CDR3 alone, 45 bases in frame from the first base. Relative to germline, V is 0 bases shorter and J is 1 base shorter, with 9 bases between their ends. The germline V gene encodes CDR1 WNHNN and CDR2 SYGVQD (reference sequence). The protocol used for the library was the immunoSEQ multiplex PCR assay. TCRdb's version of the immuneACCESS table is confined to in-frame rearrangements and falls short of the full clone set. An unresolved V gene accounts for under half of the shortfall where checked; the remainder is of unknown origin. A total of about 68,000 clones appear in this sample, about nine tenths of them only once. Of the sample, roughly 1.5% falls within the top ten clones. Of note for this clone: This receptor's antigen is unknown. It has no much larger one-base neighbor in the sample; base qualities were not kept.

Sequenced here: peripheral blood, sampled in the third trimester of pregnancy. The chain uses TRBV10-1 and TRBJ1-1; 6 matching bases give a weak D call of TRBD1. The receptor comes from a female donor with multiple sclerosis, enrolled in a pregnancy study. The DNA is TGCGCCAGCAGTGAGTCCGGGACACGGAACACTGAAGCTTTCTTT. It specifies CASSESGTRNTEAFF.